A single sample is the source of the 5 T cell receptor beta chains below, sequenced in a study of cytomegalovirus exposure and HLA in healthy donors. Primers for the PCR totalled 60 Vbeta and 13 Jbeta. Assay: immunoSEQ multiplex PCR; the TCRdb copy retains only in-frame clones and omits some. The repertoire includes about 140,000 clones, roughly 80% of them detected once, and about 3.9% sits in the top ten. Sequenced sample: PBMCs. All receptors derive from a man in his forties or fifties in good health and CMV-seropositive.

The CDR3: CASSINSRAGNTIYF. The CDR3 region has the DNA TGTGCCAGTAGTATCAACAGCAGGGCTGGAAACACCATATATTTT. The genes are TRBV19 and TRBJ1-3; maybe TRBD1 (5 bases). Germline loops: CDR1 LNHDA, CDR2 SQIVND (reference sequence). This CDR3 is built from 15 residues. Trimming left V 3 bases short and J 2 bases short, with 11 bases between.

The chain links TRBV7-9 to TRBJ2-5; possibly TRBD2 for D (6 bases). The CDR3 has 14 amino acids. Germline V gives CDR1 SEHNR, CDR2 FQNEAQ (reference sequence). With 5 bases removed from V and 5 bases from J, the gap between germline ends came to 15 bases. CDR3: CASSRLTRWETQYF. The CDR3 coding sequence is TGTGCCAGCAGCCGACTGACTAGATGGGAGACCCAGTACTTC. Supplemented by reference TRBV7-9 and TRBJ2-5, the full variable domain reads DTGVSQNPRHKITKRGQNVTFRCDPISEHNRLYWYRQTLGQGPEFLTYFQNEAQLEKSRLLSDRFSAERPKGSFSTLEIQRTEQGDSAMYLCASSRLTRWETQYFGPGTRLLVL.

V is TRBV9 and J is TRBJ2-3; 13 bases agree with TRBD2. Trimming removed 3 bases from V and 1 base from J; junction bases left unmatched: 2. The CDR3 consists of 16 residues. The germline V gene has CDR1 SGDLS and CDR2 YYNGEE. The CDR3 spells CASSGGTSGGTDTQYF. The CDR3 coding sequence is TGTGCCAGCAGCGGGGGGACTAGCGGGGGCACAGATACGCAGTATTTT.

The V and J genes are TRBV7-8 and TRBJ2-1; 9 bases map to TRBD1. This CDR3 has 18 residues. The J segment lost 2 bases and the V segment lost 3 bases, leaving 11 bases of the junction unmatched. In germline, CDR1 is SGHVS, CDR2 FQNEAQ. CDR3: CASSFFSQRQGAYNEQFF. CDR3 sequence (DNA): TGTGCCAGCAGCTTTTTTTCCCAACGACAGGGGGCCTACAATGAGCAGTTCTTC.

V and J are TRBV7-9 and TRBJ1-2; D uncertain. Germline loops: CDR1 SEHNR, CDR2 FQNEAQ (reference sequence). V was pared by 5 bases and J by 6 bases, with 10 bases between. CDR3 length: 12 residues. CDR3 residues: CASSPSTHGYTF. The DNA for the CDR3 is TGTGCCAGCAGCCCGAGTACCCATGGCTACACCTTC.